The 15 T cell receptor beta chains below all came from one sample that was sequenced in a study of Ad26.COV2.S vaccination and SARS-CoV-2 variants. Assay: immunoSEQ multiplex PCR; the TCRdb copy retains only in-frame clones and omits some. Here the sample spans about 480,000 clones, around 90% being singletons. The treatment: roughly 19 received Ad26.COV2.S at low or high dose, single or two shots; about 5 received placebo; per-sample allocation not given. The investigators took samples on day 63 after the first vaccine or placebo injection. Here the sequenced sample was peripheral blood, taken in a trial of Ad26.COV2.S vaccine versus placebo. These receptors came from a person aged 18-60 years who received the Ad26.COV2.S COVID-19 vaccine or a placebo.

This clone was found once. The rearrangement uses TRBV7-3 and TRBJ1-5, with TRBD1 matching over 7 bases. The junction had 5 bases not matched to a gene; V was cut back by 5 bases and J by 1 base. The CDR3 has 15 residues. The V gene's germline CDR1 is SGHTA and CDR2 FQGTGA. The CDR3 region is CASSLTGDSNQPQHF. CDR3 DNA sequence: TGTGCCAGCAGCCTCACAGGGGACAGCAATCAGCCCCAGCATTTT. Using reference TRBV7-3 and TRBJ1-5 for the parts outside the CDR3, the full variable domain is GAGVSQTPSNKVTEKGKYVELRCDPISGHTALYWYRQSLGQGPEFLIYFQGTGAADDSGLPNDRFFAVRPEGSVSTLKIQRTERGDSAVYLCASSLTGDSNQPQHFGDGTRLSIL.

The V call is TRBV7-2, the J call TRBJ1-1; no firm D call. The CDR3 totals 13 residues. Germline values: CDR1 SGHTA, CDR2 FQGNSA. V lost 6 bases and J 0 bases, leaving 8 bases between the germline ends. Here the CDR3 DNA reads TGTGCCAGCAGTCCAAATATGAACACTGAAGCTTTCTTT. Its translation: CASSPNMNTEAFF.

The V gene is TRBV5-1, the J gene TRBJ1-2; 8 nucleotides align to TRBD1. Germline CDR1 and CDR2: SGHRS and YFSETQ. This CDR3 region has 15 residues. J gave up 3 bases and V 4 bases, and 8 bases lay outside the gene matches. This CDR3 is CASSRPGQGDYGYTF. The DNA for the CDR3 is TGCGCCAGCAGCCGACCCGGACAGGGCGACTATGGCTACACCTTC.

V usage is TRBV5-1 and J usage is TRBJ1-2; 7 bases map to TRBD1. The CDR3 contains 14 residues. V lost 0 bases, J lost 4 bases, and 3 bases stayed unmatched. Germline V gives CDR1 SGHRS, CDR2 YFSETQ. For the CDR3, the DNA is TGCGCCAGCAGCTTGGCGCAGGGGGGCTATGGCTACACCTTC. This encodes CASSLAQGGYGYTF.

The chain employs TRBV4-2 and TRBJ2-3, with D unclear. Germline values: CDR1 LGHNA, CDR2 YNFKEQ. V dropped 0 bases and J dropped 4 bases, with 2 bases sitting between them. This CDR3 region has 12 residues. The CDR3 loop reads CASSQEPDTQYF. In nucleotides, the CDR3 is TGTGCCAGCAGCCAAGAACCAGATACGCAGTATTTT.

V gene TRBV7-3 combines with J gene TRBJ2-2, with 7 bases lining up with TRBD1. Trimming at V came to 5 bases and at J to 6 bases, leaving 6 bases not matched to a gene. CDR1 is SGHTA, CDR2 FQGTGA, per germline. There are 14 residues in the CDR3. CDR3 loop: CASSRDSLAGELFF. CDR3 nucleotide sequence: TGTGCCAGCAGCCGGGACAGTCTGGCCGGGGAGCTGTTTTTT. The complete variable domain, with remaining parts taken from reference TRBV7-3 and TRBJ2-2, reads GAGVSQTPSNKVTEKGKYVELRCDPISGHTALYWYRQSLGQGPEFLIYFQGTGAADDSGLPNDRFFAVRPEGSVSTLKIQRTERGDSAVYLCASSRDSLAGELFFGEGSRLTVL.

This clone appeared once. This sequence joins TRBV18 and TRBJ2-7, with 8 bases aligning to TRBD2. Trimming at V came to 5 bases and at J to 7 bases, leaving 10 bases not matched to a gene. This CDR3 is 14 amino acids long. CDR1 is KGHSH, CDR2 LQKENI, per germline. The CDR3 DNA sequence: TGTGCCAGCTCAACCTTAGCGGGACCCGAGGAGCAGTACTTC. Translating gives CASSTLAGPEEQYF.

The rearrangement joins TRBV6-5 to TRBJ1-2; D uncertain. The CDR3 extends over 12 amino acids. Trimming removed 7 bases at V and 6 bases at J, with 12 bases between. CDR1 and CDR2 (germline): MNHEY, SVGAGI. The CDR3 here is CASNPDWDGYTF. The CDR3 region has the DNA TGTGCCAGCAACCCCGATTGGGATGGCTACACCTTC.

This chain links TRBV7-9 with TRBJ2-1; D is undetermined. Germline CDR1 and CDR2: SEHNR and FQNEAQ (reference sequence). V gave up 1 base and J gave up 9 bases, with 7 bases separating them. The CDR3 has 12 residues. Here the CDR3 DNA reads TGTGCCAGCAGCTTAGAACGGGCTGAGCAGTTCTTC. This gives the protein CASSLERAEQFF.

The V call is TRBV19, the J call TRBJ2-7; tentative D call: TRBD1 (6 bases). Germline assignment: CDR1 LNHDA and CDR2 SQIVND (reference sequence). The CDR3 length is 15 residues. V dropped 1 base and J dropped 0 bases, with 10 bases sitting between them. CDR3 nucleotides: TGTGCCAGTAGTATAGTACAGGGACGCTCCTACGAGCAGTACTTC. Translating it yields CASSIVQGRSYEQYF.

The rearrangement links TRBV28 to TRBJ2-7; perhaps TRBD1 as D (6 bases). This CDR3 has 15 residues. Between the trimmed V and J ends, which lost 3 bases and 3 bases, there was a span of 15 bases. CDR1 and CDR2 (germline): MDHEN, SYDVKM. For the CDR3, the DNA is TGTGCCAGCAGTTTTCCCGGGACAACGAGCTACGAGCAGTACTTC. It yields the protein CASSFPGTTSYEQYF.

This clone was recorded only once. The V call is TRBV6-2 or TRBV6-3, the J call TRBJ2-2; 10 positions match TRBD2. Trimming at V came to 4 bases and at J to 0 bases, leaving 5 bases not matched to a gene. Germline V gene lookup returns CDR1 MNHEY and CDR2 SVGEGT. This CDR3 is 17 amino acids long. CDR3 residues: CASSWLAGGSNTGELFF. CDR3 nucleotide sequence: TGTGCCAGCAGTTGGTTAGCGGGAGGTTCGAACACCGGGGAGCTGTTTTTT.

V is TRBV4-2 and J is TRBJ1-2, with a tentative D call TRBD1 (5 bases). V was clipped by 5 bases and J by 8 bases, with 18 bases between them. The CDR3 has 14 residues. Per the germline V gene, CDR1 is LGHNA and CDR2 is YNFKEQ. The DNA for the CDR3 is TGTGCCAGCAGCTCGCTTTTAGGGGCGCGAGGCTACACCTTC. This codes for CASSSLLGARGYTF.

V usage is TRBV5-6 and J usage is TRBJ2-1; D is perhaps TRBD1 (8 bases). The germline V and J ends were trimmed by 3 bases and 4 bases, with 14 bases remaining between them. CDR3 length equals 15 residues. Germline V gene sequence: CDR1 SGHDT, CDR2 YYEEEE. CDR3 DNA: TGTGCCAGCAGCTGGGGGGGACAGGCTTACAATGAGCAGTTCTTC. It codes for CASSWGGQAYNEQFF.

V is TRBV5-4 and J is TRBJ1-1, with D perhaps matching TRBD1 (6 bases). The V end lost 4 bases, the J end lost 0 bases, and 13 bases lay between the germline ends. CDR1 is SGHNT, CDR2 YYREEE, per germline (reference sequence). This CDR3 has 15 amino acids. CDR3 nucleotides: TGTGCCAGCAGCCCGGGGCCAGGGGTGAACACTGAAGCTTTCTTT. This codes for CASSPGPGVNTEAFF.